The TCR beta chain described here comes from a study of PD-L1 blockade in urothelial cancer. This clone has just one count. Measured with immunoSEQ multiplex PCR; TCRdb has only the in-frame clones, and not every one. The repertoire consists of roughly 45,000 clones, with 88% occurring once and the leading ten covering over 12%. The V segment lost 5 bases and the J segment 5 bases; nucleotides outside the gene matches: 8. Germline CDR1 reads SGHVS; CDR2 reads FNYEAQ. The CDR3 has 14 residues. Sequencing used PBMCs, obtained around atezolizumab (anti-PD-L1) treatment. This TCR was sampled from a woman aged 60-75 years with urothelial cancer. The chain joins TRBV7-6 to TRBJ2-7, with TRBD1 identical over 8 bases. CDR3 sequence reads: CASSPEDRVNEQYF. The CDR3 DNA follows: TGTGCCAGCAGCCCCGAGGACAGGGTTAACGAGCAGTACTTC.